A selection of T cell receptor beta chains follows, all from one sample in a study of cytomegalovirus exposure and HLA in healthy donors. Assay used: immunoSEQ multiplex PCR; TCRdb lists only in-frame clones, some missing. The data show about 110,000 clones, 82% seen once. What was sequenced was PBMCs. The receptors come from a woman in her late teens or twenties in good health and CMV-seronegative. The CDR3 runs from the conserved cysteine through the conserved F or W. D genes are given only for firm matches. The listing skips clone size in some rows; elsewhere it reads once, few, many or a size class.

V	length	D	size	J	DNA	CDR3
TRBV2	15	TRBD1	NA	TRBJ2-5	TGTGCCAGCAGCCGGAAAACAGGGGGCCAAGAGACCCAGTACTTC	CASSRKTGGQETQYF
TRBV28	14	NA	NA	TRBJ1-4	TGTGCCAGCAGTTTAGGCGGTTCCGGAGTAAAACTGTTTTTT	CASSLGGSGVKLFF
TRBV7-2	14	NA	NA	TRBJ2-3	TGTGCCAGCAGCCTGAGACTAGGGATAGATACGCAGTATTTT	CASSLRLGIDTQYF
TRBV19	15	TRBD1	NA	TRBJ1-2	TGTGCCAGTAATACCAGACAGGGGGTTTACTATGGCTACACCTTC	CASNTRQGVYYGYTF
TRBV27	13	NA	NA	TRBJ2-1	TGTGCCAGCAGCCTGGGGCTTGGGAATGAGCAGTTCTTC	CASSLGLGNEQFF
TRBV7-7	13	NA	NA	TRBJ2-7	TGTGCTAGCAGCCCGGGACTTTCCTACGAGCAGTACTTC	CASSPGLSYEQYF
TRBV2	15	NA	few	TRBJ1-4	TGTGCCGACAATATAGGAGGGAGAACTAATGAAAAACTGTTTTTT	CADNIGGRTNEKLFF
TRBV12-5	18	NA	NA	TRBJ1-2	TGTGCTAGTGGTTTGGTACCGGGACACCTCATTTACCCTTATGGCTACACCTTC	CASGLVPGHLIYPYGYTF
TRBV19	15	NA	NA	TRBJ1-2	TGTGCCAGTAGTATAGAGGGGAGGACTCATAATGGCTACACCTTC	CASSIEGRTHNGYTF
TRBV13	16	NA	NA	TRBJ1-5	TGTGCCAGCAGTCTAGGGAGGGGAGCAGGCAATCAGCCCCAGCATTTT	CASSLGRGAGNQPQHF
TRBV6-1	11	NA	NA	TRBJ1-1	TGTGCCAGCAGCGTGAACACTGAAGCTTTCTTT	CASSVNTEAFF
TRBV2	13	NA	NA	TRBJ1-5	TGTGCCAGCACAAGCCGTCATAATCAGCCCCAGCATTTT	CASTSRHNQPQHF
TRBV6-5	13	TRBD1	NA	TRBJ1-1	TGTGCCAGCAGTTACGACAGGGGTGGTGAAGCTTTCTTT	CASSYDRGGEAFF
TRBV19	13	NA	NA	TRBJ2-5	TGTGCCAGTAGTATCGTCAGACAAGAGACCCAGTACTTC	CASSIVRQETQYF
TRBV6-5	12	NA	NA	TRBJ1-2	TGTGCCAGCAGCGGGAGTTTCCATGGCTACACCTTC	CASSGSFHGYTF
TRBV27	14	NA	NA	TRBJ1-6	TGTGCCAGCAGTTTATTAGGAGATTATTCACCCCTCCACTTT	CASSLLGDYSPLHF
TRBV30	16	TRBD1	NA	TRBJ1-4	TGTGCCTGGAGTGCTTTACTTGGAGGGGGCGGTGAAAAACTGTTTTTT	CAWSALLGGGGEKLFF
TRBV29-1	12	NA	NA	TRBJ2-1	TGCAGCGTTGAAGTGGAGATGTATGAGCAGTTCTTC	CSVEVEMYEQFF
TRBV6-6	14	TRBD1	NA	TRBJ2-2	TGTGCCAGCAGTACGACAGGGGGAAACGGGGAGCTGTTTTTT	CASSTTGGNGELFF
TRBV27	13	NA	NA	TRBJ2-1	TGTGCCAGCAGTTTAAACGGGGGAGCTGAGCAGTTCTTC	CASSLNGGAEQFF
TRBV10-2	16	TRBD1	NA	TRBJ1-2	TGCGCCAGCAGTGAGTCGACAGGGGGCTTTAACTATGGCTACACCTTC	CASSESTGGFNYGYTF
TRBV5-6	15	TRBD1	NA	TRBJ1-2	TGTGCCAGCAGCGCGGTTAGATACAGGGGCTATGGCTACACCTTC	CASSAVRYRGYGYTF
TRBV7-2	16	NA	NA	TRBJ2-2	TGTGCCAGCAGCTTAGCGCGGTGGCAGCATACCGGGGAGCTGTTTTTT	CASSLARWQHTGELFF
TRBV7-2	16	NA	NA	TRBJ1-2	TGTGCCAGCAGCTTAAGTTCAGGGATCTTTGTCTATGGCTACACCTTC	CASSLSSGIFVYGYTF
TRBV5-6	17	NA	NA	TRBJ1-2	TGTGCCAGCACCGTAATTCACAGGGCGGAATTTAACTATGGCTACACCTTC	CASTVIHRAEFNYGYTF
TRBV7-9	16	TRBD1	NA	TRBJ2-2	TGTGCCAGCAGTTCCAGGACAGGGGGGTTCCCCGGGGAGCTGTTTTTT	CASSSRTGGFPGELFF
TRBV1	17	NA	NA	TRBJ2-7	TGCACCAGCAGCCACCAGACCGGAGGCCGAATTGTCTACGAGCAGTACTTC	CTSSHQTGGRIVYEQYF
TRBV10-2	17	TRBD1	NA	TRBJ1-6	TGCGCCAGCAGTGAGGATGGACAGGTCTCCTATAATTCACCCCTCCACTTT	CASSEDGQVSYNSPLHF
TRBV6-1	14	NA	NA	TRBJ1-5	TGTGCCAGCAGAGGGTACACAGGCAACTGGCCCCAGCATTTT	CASRGYTGNWPQHF
TRBV5-4	16	TRBD2	NA	TRBJ2-7	TGTGCCAGCAGCTTGGGTGCAGCGGGATACCCCTACGAGCAGTACTTC	CASSLGAAGYPYEQYF
TRBV6-1	15	TRBD2	NA	TRBJ2-1	TGTGCCAGCAGCCCGGTGGGAGGGTCTGGCAATGAGCAGTTCTTC	CASSPVGGSGNEQFF
TRBV28	12	TRBD1	NA	TRBJ1-2	TGTGCCAGCGAAGACAGGGGATATGGCTACACCTTC	CASEDRGYGYTF
TRBV6-6	11	NA	NA	TRBJ2-3	TGTGCCAGCAGTATAACAGATACGCAGTATTTT	CASSITDTQYF
TRBV5-6	16	TRBD1	NA	TRBJ1-5	TGTGCCAGCAGCGCCCTTACGGACAGGTCCGGGCAGCCCCAGCATTTT	CASSALTDRSGQPQHF
TRBV2	15	TRBD1	NA	TRBJ2-1	TGTGCCAGCAGTCGGGGACAGGGGGCGGGTGCTGAGCAGTTCTTC	CASSRGQGAGAEQFF
TRBV19	15	NA	NA	TRBJ1-3	TGTGCCTCCAGTAAAGTAGTGGGCTCCGGAAACACCATATATTTT	CASSKVVGSGNTIYF
TRBV28	16	TRBD1	many	TRBJ2-3	TGTGCCAGCAGGAGGGACCGGGACAGGAACACAGATACGCAGTATTTT	CASRRDRDRNTDTQYF
TRBV11-2	15	NA	NA	TRBJ2-2	TGTGCCAGCAGGACCGGGACAACCTACACCGGGGAGCTGTTTTTT	CASRTGTTYTGELFF
TRBV28	13	TRBD2	NA	TRBJ2-5	TGTGCCAGCAGGTCTAGCGGGGAAGAGACCCAGTACTTC	CASRSSGEETQYF
TRBV5-1	15	NA	NA	TRBJ2-3	TGCGCCAGCACCGGGACTTTAGGAAGCACAGATACGCAGTATTTT	CASTGTLGSTDTQYF
TRBV19	15	TRBD1	once	TRBJ1-5	TGTGCCAGTAGTGCCCAGACAGGGGGCAATCAGCCCCAGCATTTT	CASSAQTGGNQPQHF
TRBV28	16	NA	NA	TRBJ2-7	TGTGCCAGCAGTTCCCTCTCATCCGGGAGACGTCTGCATGGGTACTTC	CASSSLSSGRRLHGYF
TRBV28	14	TRBD2	NA	TRBJ2-7	TGTGCCAGCAGTTTCTTGGGGGGGTCCTACGAGCAGTACTTC	CASSFLGGSYEQYF
TRBV29-1	13	NA	few	TRBJ1-1	TGCAGCGTTGGTCAGACCCTTCGGGGTGAAGCTTTCTTT	CSVGQTLRGEAFF
TRBV19	16	NA	NA	TRBJ1-3	TGTGCCAGTAGTATCTCGGCAGGGGCTATAGGAAACACCATATATTTT	CASSISAGAIGNTIYF
TRBV18	12	NA	NA	TRBJ2-3	TGTGCCAGCTCACCCTATTCGGATACGCAGTATTTT	CASSPYSDTQYF
TRBV6-5	13	NA	few	TRBJ2-1	TGTGCCAGCAGTTACTCAACTTACAATGAGCAGTTCTTC	CASSYSTYNEQFF
TRBV19	13	TRBD1	NA	TRBJ1-1	TGTGCCAGTAGTATGGACAGGGGCACTGAAGCTTTCTTT	CASSMDRGTEAFF
TRBV9	16	TRBD2	NA	TRBJ2-3	TGTGCCAGCAGCTCCAAGCGGGAGGGGGGCACAGATACGCAGTATTTT	CASSSKREGGTDTQYF
TRBV4-2	17	TRBD2	NA	TRBJ2-5	TGTGCCAGCAGCCAAGTGCGTAGCGGGGGGGTCCAAGAGACCCAGTACTTC	CASSQVRSGGVQETQYF
TRBV28	13	TRBD2	NA	TRBJ2-7	TGTGCCACCAAACTAGCGGGAGTGGGGGAGCAGTACTTC	CATKLAGVGEQYF